This entry describes one T cell receptor beta chain. Its antigen is undetermined. Data came from immunoSEQ multiplex PCR; TCRdb stores just in-frame clones and leaves some out. The sample has tens of thousands of clones; approximately 83% are singletons. The data are from a study of T cell responses to AZD1222 COVID-19 vaccine. General study results and limits: Donors were mostly white British, more females; clonal diversity possibly underestimated. Recipients of AZD1222 seropositive at baseline numbered only five or six.

The CDR3 covers 16 residues. Germline lookup yields CDR1 MNHEY and CDR2 SMNVEV (reference sequence). The V gene end was trimmed by 6 bases and the J gene end by 9 bases; junction bases not matched to a gene: 18. The V call is TRBV27, the J call TRBJ2-5; the match to TRBD2 covers 8 bases. The sequencing used peripheral blood, collected 28 days after the second AZD1222 dose. The TCR was taken from an adult who received the AZD1222 COVID-19 vaccine. This CDR3 is CASSPASGPPTGAQYF. The CDR3 nucleotides read TGTGCCAGCAGCCCCGCTAGCGGGCCTCCAACCGGGGCCCAGTACTTC.